Below, one T cell receptor (beta chain) is given with its context. This record belongs to a study of T cell repertoires in cytomegalovirus infection. Germline values: CDR1 DFQATT, CDR2 SNEGSKA (reference sequence). The CDR3 consists of 12 residues. The V and J ends lost 0 bases and 5 bases respectively, with 7 bases between them. TCRdb re-called the reads with MiXCR, one entry per CDR3 protein. Found here are roughly 310,000 distinct CDR3 sequences, 17% of them singletons; the top ten hold about 12%. The rearrangement uses TRBV20-1 and TRBJ1-1, with D unclear. Sequencing was performed on PBMCs. The clonotype was recovered from a human donor in good health (CMV status not recorded). Some clones in this sample may be carry-over from other donors' samples. The CDR3 region is CSAREGSTEAFF. The CDR3 region has the DNA TGCAGTGCTAGAGAGGGTAGTACTGAAGCTTTCTTT.